Listed here are 20 T cell receptor beta chains from one sample, sequenced in a study of blood T cell repertoires in COVID-19. Profiled with immunoSEQ multiplex PCR; TCRdb holds only in-frame clones, not every one. The sample consists of some 250,000 clones, 86% of them appearing once. Specimen: peripheral blood. These receptors all stem from a woman in her twenties or thirties who had recovered from COVID-19.

The V call is TRBV7-9, the J call TRBJ2-7; 8 bases line up with TRBD1. Germline CDR1 reads SEHNR; CDR2 reads FQNEAQ (reference sequence). The CDR3 contains 14 residues. V lost 8 bases, J lost 5 bases, and 11 bases stayed unmatched. CDR3 coding DNA: TGTGCCAGCCAGCCGCCGGACAGGGCCCACGAGCAGTACTTC. This codes for CASQPPDRAHEQYF.

The CDR3 reads CASSLIRQGKANEQFF. Here the CDR3 DNA reads TGTGCCAGCAGCTTAATTAGACAGGGGAAGGCCAATGAGCAGTTCTTC. The chain has TRBV7-3 and TRBJ2-1; the match to TRBD1 covers 8 bases. Trimming removed 1 base from V and 6 bases from J; junction bases left unmatched: 8. The CDR3 totals 16 residues. The V gene's germline CDR1 is SGHTA and CDR2 FQGTGA.

V gene TRBV7-3 combines with J gene TRBJ1-1, with unresolved D. The V and J ends lost 5 bases and 3 bases respectively, with 13 bases between them. Germline V gene lookup returns CDR1 SGHTA and CDR2 FQGTGA. This CDR3 comprises 14 residues. The CDR3 is CASSPNSDYTEAFF. For the CDR3, the DNA is TGTGCCAGCAGCCCGAATAGTGACTACACTGAAGCTTTCTTT.

This clone was detected only a few times. The V call is TRBV15, the J call TRBJ2-7; 9 bases align to TRBD2. V gave up 0 bases and J gave up 4 bases; unmatched junction bases: 10. CDR1 and CDR2 (germline): LNHNV, YYDKDF (reference sequence). The CDR3 consists of 17 residues. CDR3 nucleotide sequence: TGTGCCACCAGCAGAGATCTCCCTGTAAGCGGGGGGTACGAGCAGTACTTC. It translates to CATSRDLPVSGGYEQYF.

This chain joins TRBV18 and TRBJ1-4; D might be TRBD1 (6 bases). CDR3 size: 14 residues. V was pared by 3 bases and J by 6 bases, with 11 bases between. Looked up from germline, CDR1 is KGHSH and CDR2 is LQKENI. The CDR3, as DNA: TGTGCCAGCTCACCTACAGGGAGGGATGAAAAACTGTTTTTT. It yields the protein CASSPTGRDEKLFF.

Worth noting for this clone: Other DNA sequences in this specimen translate into the identical CDR3. Here the CDR3 reads CASSLVAGGLYEQYF. DNA for the CDR3: TGTGCCAGCAGCTTGGTGGCGGGGGGACTCTACGAGCAGTACTTC. The genes are TRBV5-5 and TRBJ2-7; 8 nucleotides match TRBD2. J gave up 3 bases and V 0 bases, and 5 bases lay outside the gene matches. Per germline, CDR1 SGHKS and CDR2 YYEKEE (reference sequence). This CDR3 spans 15 amino acids.

This rearrangement joins TRBV13 to TRBJ1-2; D is uncertain. The CDR3 is made up of 13 amino acids. Germline values: CDR1 PRHDT, CDR2 FYEKMQ (reference sequence). V shed 1 base and J shed 8 bases, with 11 bases lying between them. This CDR3 is CASSLDLGEGYTF. CDR3 sequence (DNA): TGTGCCAGCAGCTTAGACCTCGGAGAAGGCTACACCTTC.

J is TRBJ2-5 and V is TRBV2; 10 positions match TRBD2. With V trimmed by 0 bases and J by 5 bases, 9 bases remained unmatched. Per the germline V gene, CDR1 is SNHLY and CDR2 is FYNNEI. The CDR3 is made up of 17 amino acids. In DNA form, the CDR3 reads TGTGCCAGCAGTGAAGCGCTTCTACTAGCGGGGTTCGAGACCCAGTACTTC. Its protein is CASSEALLLAGFETQYF.

The chain couples TRBV12-3 or TRBV12-4 to TRBJ1-5, with no clear D. The CDR3 is made up of 12 amino acids. V lost 3 bases and J 4 bases, leaving 4 bases between the germline ends. As DNA, the CDR3 is TGTGCCAGCAGTTTGAGGAATCAGCCCCAGCATTTT. It yields the protein CASSLRNQPQHF.

The chain carries TRBV9 and TRBJ2-3, with 8 bases matching TRBD2. V dropped 0 bases and J dropped 6; count of bases not matched to a gene: 6. Germline CDR1 is SGDLS and CDR2 is YYNGEE. CDR3 size: 15 residues. DNA of the CDR3: TGTGCCAGCAGCGTAGAGGCGGGGGGTTCGGATACGCAGTATTTT. The encoded protein is CASSVEAGGSDTQYF. The complete variable domain, with remaining parts taken from reference TRBV9 and TRBJ2-3, reads DSGVTQTPKHLITATGQRVTLRCSPRSGDLSVYWYQQSLDQGLQFLIQYYNGEERAKGNILERFSAQQFPDLHSELNLSSLELGDSALYFCASSVEAGGSDTQYFGPGTRLTVL.

The chain uses TRBV5-1 and TRBJ1-4; 8 nucleotides align to TRBD1. This CDR3 spans 17 amino acids. Unmatched junction bases numbered 11, after V lost 0 bases and J lost 7 bases. Germline values: CDR1 SGHRS, CDR2 YFSETQ. The DNA for the CDR3 is TGCGCCAGCAGCTTGGGGTCAGGGGGCCGGGTTGTTGAAAAACTGTTTTTT. Its translation: CASSLGSGGRVVEKLFF.

The chain recombines TRBV15 with TRBJ2-3; possibly TRBD2 for D (5 bases). The CDR3 spans 14 residues. The germline CDR1 and CDR2 sequences are LNHNV and YYDKDF (reference sequence). Trimming shortened V by 1 base and J by 4 bases, and 9 bases separated the two germline ends. CDR3 in DNA: TGTGCCACCAGCAGAGGAGGAGGTTCAGATACGCAGTATTTT. Encoded protein: CATSRGGGSDTQYF.

The table lists this clone with a count of one. The gene calls are TRBV6-5 and TRBJ1-2, with TRBD1 identical over 7 bases. The CDR3 sequence is 14 residues long. The junction had 11 bases not matched to a gene; V was cut back by 8 bases and J by 5 bases. Per the germline V gene, CDR1 is MNHEY and CDR2 is SVGAGI. This chain's CDR3 is CASSEGGRKYGYTF. As DNA, the CDR3 is TGTGCCAGCTCGGAAGGGGGCAGGAAATATGGCTACACCTTC.

The chain carries TRBV5-1 and TRBJ2-3, with 7 bases lining up with TRBD1. This CDR3 spans 14 amino acids. Losses at the gene ends were 6 bases for V and 5 bases for J; bases not matched to a gene: 9. CDR1 and CDR2 from the germline V gene are SGHRS and YFSETQ. CDR3 sequence reads: CASKGAGNQDTQYF. The CDR3 coding sequence is TGCGCCAGCAAGGGGGCGGGCAATCAAGATACGCAGTATTTT.

The chain uses TRBV6-5 and TRBJ1-3; weak D call: TRBD1 (6 bases). The CDR3 is made up of 14 amino acids. V gave up 6 bases and J gave up 3 bases, with 12 bases separating them. In germline, CDR1 is MNHEY, CDR2 SVGAGI. The CDR3 loop reads CASRVTGSGNTIYF. The CDR3 DNA is TGTGCCAGCAGAGTTACAGGGAGTGGAAACACCATATATTTT.

This rearrangement joins TRBV14 to TRBJ2-3, with TRBD2 matching 7 bases. The CDR3 spans 15 residues. V lost 4 bases, J lost 6 bases, and 10 bases stayed unmatched. The V gene's germline CDR1 is SGHDN and CDR2 FVKESK. CDR3 amino acids: CASSPEAGVRDTQYF. CDR3 nucleotides: TGTGCCAGCAGCCCGGAGGCGGGGGTGAGGGATACGCAGTATTTT.

This chain connects TRBV9 to TRBJ1-2; weak D call: TRBD1 (5 bases). The CDR3 totals 14 residues. Germline V CDR1 and CDR2: SGDLS, YYNGEE. Trimming pared 3 bases from V and 4 bases from J, leaving 13 bases between. The CDR3 reads CASSAPDSPYGYTF. The CDR3 bases are TGTGCCAGCAGCGCCCCCGACAGCCCCTATGGCTACACCTTC.

The V and J genes are TRBV7-2 and TRBJ1-1, with 7 bases that match TRBD1. The germline CDR1 and CDR2 sequences are SGHTA and FQGNSA. The V gene end was trimmed by 5 bases and the J gene end by 4 bases; junction bases not matched to a gene: 7. This CDR3 is built from 14 residues. The DNA of the CDR3 is TGTGCCAGCAGCGATAGAGGACAGGTCACTGAAGCTTTCTTT. Protein sequence: CASSDRGQVTEAFF.

This chain joins TRBV27 and TRBJ1-5; D call uncertain. The CDR3 is made up of 15 amino acids. V lost 5 bases and J 2 bases, leaving 13 bases between the germline ends. CDR1 and CDR2 from the germline V gene are MNHEY and SMNVEV (reference sequence). The CDR3 bases are TGTGCCAGCAGTCCCTATGAGATGGGCAATCAGCCCCAGCATTTT. It codes for CASSPYEMGNQPQHF.

V gene TRBV5-6 combines with J gene TRBJ1-6; 8 nucleotides match TRBD1. Germline V gene sequence: CDR1 SGHDT, CDR2 YYEEEE. With V trimmed by 3 bases and J by 4 bases, 3 bases remained unmatched. The CDR3 is made up of 15 amino acids. CDR3 sequence (DNA): TGTGCCAGCAGCTCTACAGGGGGGTATAATTCACCCCTCCACTTT. The encoded protein is CASSSTGGYNSPLHF.